The clone carrying this T cell receptor beta chain was detected ten times or more. TCRdb redid the calling of the RT-PCR reads with MiXCR, one entry per CDR3 protein. The sample lists roughly 650,000 distinct CDR3 sequences; about 15% were seen once. Trimming shortened V by 0 bases and J by 0 bases, and 4 bases separated the two germline ends. Germline V gene data show CDR1 as SGHRS and CDR2 as YFSETQ. The length of the CDR3 is 15 residues. These data are taken from a study of response to subunit inactivated influenza vaccine. This sample comprised PBMCs from blood, obtained 14 to 15 days before vaccination. V gene TRBV5-1 combines with J gene TRBJ2-6; D call uncertain. The sequence was collected from a middle-aged man who received an inactivated influenza vaccine. The CDR3, as DNA: TGCGCCAGCAGCTTGGATGACTCTGGGGCCAACGTCCTGACTTTC. This codes for CASSLDDSGANVLTF.